This T cell receptor (beta chain) was documented in a study of shared clonotypes between healthy human individuals (dated by TCRdb to between 2020 and 2021). General notes on the study: The cohort included three men and a couple of women between 18 and 49 years of age. To increase sequencing depth and limit assay-specific biases, different laboratories used diverse techniques to prepare libraries and sequence TCR repertoires. The study deeply sequenced blood TCR repertoires of five healthy adults to estimate repertoire size and the extent of clonotype sharing between individuals. Per donor, leukapheresis produced somewhere between about 0.9 and 9 billion PBMCs. Per donor, three plates each were used for CD4 naive and CD4 memory, two for CD8 naive, and one for CD8 memory.

For the CD8 naive samples, CD45RO-negative cells were positively selected for CCR7, yielding a CD45RA+CCR7+ population from which TemRA cells were excluded. The donors were healthy, HIV-negative adults with no recently reported acute infections or vaccinations. Every donor was a Caucasian adult living in Nashville, Tennessee, USA. Blood was collected by leukapheresis, and PBMCs were isolated by Ficoll-Histopaque density gradient centrifugation and then cryopreserved in liquid nitrogen vapor phase. Analytical flow cytometry was used to check the purity and quantity of every magnetically sorted T cell population. Genomic DNA was isolated from every sorted fraction and measured by UV absorbance on a Nanodrop 2000c. Beyond this particular receptor, the publication reports: Incomplete sequencing was indicated by rarefaction of sorted-subset datasets, despite the large sequencing depth. Because the study included a small number of donors, the genetic and exposure-history diversity represented was limited. About 5% of naive CD4, 3.5% of naive CD8, roughly 2.5% of memory CD4, and about 0.4% of memory CD8 clonotypes were shared across a handful of donors. Sampling was restricted to blood, and TCR repertoires in tissues likely differ from the TCR repertoires found in blood. Compared with non-shared clonotypes, clonotypes shared by all four sorted-subset donors had higher generation probabilities. Estimated clonotype richness was generally larger for naive than for memory subsets. Pairwise subsampling indicated that sequencing depth was expected to affect the degree of clonotype sharing among donors.

Using the deep immunoSEQ assay, multiplex PCR amplified TCR CDR3 regions from genomic DNA. Extracted genomic DNA from each cell subset was spread evenly across all wells of several immunoSEQ 96-well plates, with each plate serving as a replicate. For sorted subsets, 200 ng of genomic DNA, equivalent to around 31,000 T cell genomes, went into each replicate PCR. Purified libraries were measured with a Qubit 3.0 fluorometer, size-checked on a Bioanalyzer 2100, and measured again with the KAPA Library Quantification kit. Every immunoSEQ 96-well plate was sequenced on a dedicated single-read 150-cycle Illumina NextSeq 550 flow cell. In the source study's methods: The immunoSEQ output contained only junctional sequences without quality scores, so filtering could not match that applied to full-length reads. To assign V/J genes and CDR3, sequences were annotated against IMGT germline references using PyIR, a Python wrapper for IgBLAST v1.9. Any read was removed if the V/J assignment was weak (E-value above 1e-6), the CDR3 was missing, or the read contained stop codons, out-of-frame junctions, or ambiguous translated residues. A V3J clonotype was defined by an identical inferred V gene, J gene, and CDR3 amino acid sequence. The percentage overlap between two repertoires was calculated by dividing the number of shared unique clonotypes by the size of the smaller repertoire. Repertoire richness was assessed with RTK rarefaction, the Chao1 estimator, and Recon v2.1 estimates of unobserved clonotypes. For all TCRbeta clonotypes obtained by the gDNA method from a handful of donors, generation probabilities were computed with OLGA. TCRdb re-hosts the immuneACCESS table, in-frame sequences only. Its copies lack some clones; in the studies checked, an unresolved V gene accounts for under half of them, and the cause for the rest is not known. Clone size and V and J calls were adopted from that table, with D and trimming inferred from the DNA. This sample comprises 650,000 to 800,000 clones, just over 90% of them detected only once. The ten top clones hold nearly 25% of the sample.

From its cysteine to its phenylalanine, the CDR3 spans 16 amino acids. Of the read, only the CDR3 DNA is kept; its 48 bases are in frame from base 1. V has 5 bases trimmed and J has 3 bases trimmed; junction bases matching no gene number 6. The germline V gene (reference sequence) gives CDR1 as SEHNR and CDR2 as FQNEAQ. As concerns this clone: The antigen this receptor binds is unknown. The sample holds no much larger clone one base away, and base qualities are not on file.

Material for sequencing was naive CD8+ T cells sorted from blood. This specimen's cell subset or site label, per the study, means: CD45RA+CCR7+. This TCR came from a man aged 30-40 years in good health. This sequence uses TRBV7-9 and TRBJ2-3, with 12 bases in between that match TRBD2. The CDR3 reads CASSQLGTSGTDTQYF. DNA sequence: TGTGCCAGCAGCCAACTAGGGACTAGCGGGACAGATACGCAGTATTTT.